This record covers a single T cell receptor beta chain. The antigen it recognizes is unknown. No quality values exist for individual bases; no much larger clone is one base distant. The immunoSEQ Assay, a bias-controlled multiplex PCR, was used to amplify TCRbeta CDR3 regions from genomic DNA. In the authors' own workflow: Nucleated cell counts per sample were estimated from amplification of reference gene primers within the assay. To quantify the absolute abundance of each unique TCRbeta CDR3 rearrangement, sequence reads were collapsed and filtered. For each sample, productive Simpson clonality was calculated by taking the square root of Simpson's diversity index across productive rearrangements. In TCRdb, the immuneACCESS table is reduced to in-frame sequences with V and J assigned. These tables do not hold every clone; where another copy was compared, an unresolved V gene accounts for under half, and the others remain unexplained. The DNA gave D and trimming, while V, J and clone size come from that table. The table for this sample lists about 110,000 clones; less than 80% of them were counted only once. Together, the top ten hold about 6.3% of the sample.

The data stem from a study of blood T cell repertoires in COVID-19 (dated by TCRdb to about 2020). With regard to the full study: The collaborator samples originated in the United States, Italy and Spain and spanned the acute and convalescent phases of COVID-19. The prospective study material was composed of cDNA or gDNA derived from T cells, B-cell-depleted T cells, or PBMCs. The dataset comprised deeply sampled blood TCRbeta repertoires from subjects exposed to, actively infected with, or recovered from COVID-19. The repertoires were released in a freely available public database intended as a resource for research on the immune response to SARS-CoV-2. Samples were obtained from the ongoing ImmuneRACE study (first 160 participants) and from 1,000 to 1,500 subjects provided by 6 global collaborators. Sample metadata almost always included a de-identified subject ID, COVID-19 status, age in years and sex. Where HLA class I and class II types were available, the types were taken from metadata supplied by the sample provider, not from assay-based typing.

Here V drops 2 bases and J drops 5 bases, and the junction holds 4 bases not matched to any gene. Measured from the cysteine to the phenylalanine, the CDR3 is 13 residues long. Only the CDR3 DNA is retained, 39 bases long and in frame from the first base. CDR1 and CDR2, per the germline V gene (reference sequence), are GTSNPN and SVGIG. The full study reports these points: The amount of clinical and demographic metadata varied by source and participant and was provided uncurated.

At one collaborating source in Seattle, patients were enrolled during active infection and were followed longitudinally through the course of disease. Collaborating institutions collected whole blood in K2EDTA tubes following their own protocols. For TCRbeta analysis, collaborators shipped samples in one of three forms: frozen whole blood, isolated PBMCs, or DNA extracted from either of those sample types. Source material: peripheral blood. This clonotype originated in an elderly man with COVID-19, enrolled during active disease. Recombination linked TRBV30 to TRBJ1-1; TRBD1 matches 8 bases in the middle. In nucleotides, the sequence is TGTGCCTGGAGTAAAACAGGGGGAACTGAAGCTTTCTTT. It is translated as CAWSKTGGTEAFF.